The TCR beta chain under discussion was sequenced for a study of post-analysis software for immune sequencing data. Study-wide results and limits: Controls had significantly higher normalized Chao1 diversity than multiple sclerosis patients. About five TRBV segments appeared more often in patients than in controls, and TRBV5-6, TRBV5-1 and TRBV20-1 were among these.

V was cut by 5 bases and J by 1 base, with 14 bases left in between. Germline V gene sequence: CDR1 SGHTA, CDR2 FQGNSA. The CDR3 contains 15 residues. This clonotype was found many times. Its specificity is unknown. Unique-molecular-identifier-tagged TCR beta cDNA libraries were used. TCRdb redid the calling of the PCR reads with MiXCR, one entry per CDR3 protein. This sample has approximately 250,000 distinct CDR3 sequences; 35% to 45% occur once, and the top ten carry around 4.8%. The material sequenced was blood. The sequence was obtained from a girl between 10 and 17 years old with multiple sclerosis. This chain joins TRBV7-2 and TRBJ1-1, with a possible D match to TRBD1 (5 bases). CDR3: CASSHSGQRNTEAFF. The CDR3 DNA reads TGTGCCAGCAGCCATTCTGGACAAAGGAACACTGAAGCTTTCTTT.